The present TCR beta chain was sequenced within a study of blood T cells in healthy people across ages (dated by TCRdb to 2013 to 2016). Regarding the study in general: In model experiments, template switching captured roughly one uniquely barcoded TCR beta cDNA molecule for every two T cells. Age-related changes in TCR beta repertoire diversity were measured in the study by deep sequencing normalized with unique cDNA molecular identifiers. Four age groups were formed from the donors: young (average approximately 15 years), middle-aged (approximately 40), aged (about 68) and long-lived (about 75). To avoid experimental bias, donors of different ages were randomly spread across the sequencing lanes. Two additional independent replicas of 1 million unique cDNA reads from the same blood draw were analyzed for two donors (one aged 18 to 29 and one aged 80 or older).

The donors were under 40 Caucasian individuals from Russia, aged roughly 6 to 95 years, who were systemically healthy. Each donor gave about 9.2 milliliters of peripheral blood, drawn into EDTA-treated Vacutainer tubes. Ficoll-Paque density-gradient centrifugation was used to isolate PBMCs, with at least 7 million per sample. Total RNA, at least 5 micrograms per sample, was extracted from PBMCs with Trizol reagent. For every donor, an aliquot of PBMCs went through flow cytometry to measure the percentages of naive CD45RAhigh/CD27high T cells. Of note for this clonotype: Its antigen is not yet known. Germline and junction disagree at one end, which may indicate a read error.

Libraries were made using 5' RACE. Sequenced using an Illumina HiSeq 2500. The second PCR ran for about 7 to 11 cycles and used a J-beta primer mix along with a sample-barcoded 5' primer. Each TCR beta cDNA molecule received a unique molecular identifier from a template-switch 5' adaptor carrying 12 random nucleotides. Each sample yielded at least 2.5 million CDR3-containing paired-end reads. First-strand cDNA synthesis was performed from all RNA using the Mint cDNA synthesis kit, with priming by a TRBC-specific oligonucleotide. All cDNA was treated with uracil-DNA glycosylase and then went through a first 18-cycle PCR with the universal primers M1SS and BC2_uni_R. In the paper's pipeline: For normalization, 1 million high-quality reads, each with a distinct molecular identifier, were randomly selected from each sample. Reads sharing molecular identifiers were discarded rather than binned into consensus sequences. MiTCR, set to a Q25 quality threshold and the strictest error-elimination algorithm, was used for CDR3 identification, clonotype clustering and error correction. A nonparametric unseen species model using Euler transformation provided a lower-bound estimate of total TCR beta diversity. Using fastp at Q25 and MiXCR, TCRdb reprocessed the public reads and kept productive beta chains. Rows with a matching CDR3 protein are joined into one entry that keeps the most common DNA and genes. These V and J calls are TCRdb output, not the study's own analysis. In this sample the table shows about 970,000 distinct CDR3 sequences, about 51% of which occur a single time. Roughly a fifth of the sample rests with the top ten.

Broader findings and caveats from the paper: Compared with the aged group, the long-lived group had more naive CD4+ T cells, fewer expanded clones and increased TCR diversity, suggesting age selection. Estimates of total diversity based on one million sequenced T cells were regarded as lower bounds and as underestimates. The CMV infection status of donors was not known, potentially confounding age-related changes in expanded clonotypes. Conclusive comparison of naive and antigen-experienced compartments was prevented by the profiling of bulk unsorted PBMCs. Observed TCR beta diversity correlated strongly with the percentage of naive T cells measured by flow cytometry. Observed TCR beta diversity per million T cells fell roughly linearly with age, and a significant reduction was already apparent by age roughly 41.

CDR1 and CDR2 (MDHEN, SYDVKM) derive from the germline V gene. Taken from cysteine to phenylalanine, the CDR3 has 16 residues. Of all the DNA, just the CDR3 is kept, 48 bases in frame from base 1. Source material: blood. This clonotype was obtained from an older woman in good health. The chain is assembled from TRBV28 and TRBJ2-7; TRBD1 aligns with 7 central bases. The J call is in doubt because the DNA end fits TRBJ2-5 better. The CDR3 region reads CASSRDQGVTRETQYF. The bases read TGTGCTAGCAGTCGTGATCAGGGGGTAACTCGGGAGACCCAGTACTTC.